Shown below are 2 T cell receptor beta chains from a single sample sequenced in a study of blood T cell repertoires in COVID-19. This table comes from immunoSEQ multiplex PCR, and its TCRdb copy is limited to in-frame clones, with some not included. The table shows fewer than 15,000 clones, with around 88% occurring only once. Sample: peripheral blood. The receptors originated from an elderly man with acute or convalescent COVID-19.

The chain is built from TRBV19 and TRBJ1-5; D remains unclear. The CDR3 extends over 16 amino acids. V lost 6 bases and J lost 1, with 16 bases in between. Germline CDR1 reads LNHDA; CDR2 reads SQIVND (reference sequence). The CDR3 coding sequence is TGTGCCAGTAGCCCCCGGGAAGGGAGGAGCAATCAGCCCCAGCATTTT. Its translation: CASSPREGRSNQPQHF.

This chain joins TRBV6-5 and TRBJ1-6, with a possible D match to TRBD1 (6 bases). V lost 2 bases, J lost 12 bases, and 11 bases lay in between. Germline V gene sequence: CDR1 MNHEY, CDR2 SVGAGI. This CDR3 is 13 amino acids long. The CDR3 loop is CASSYGRGRPLHF. In DNA, the CDR3 is TGTGCCAGCAGTTACGGCAGGGGACGACCCCTCCACTTT.